These T cell receptor beta chains were read from a single sample in a study of T-cell reconstitution after alpha-beta-depleted transplantation in children. TCRdb passed the PCR reads through MiXCR, listing each CDR3 protein once. The sample lists approximately 290,000 distinct CDR3 sequences, around a tenth occurring once. The sample was peripheral blood, taken 180 days after TCRalphabeta/CD19-depleted stem cell transplant. The source is a male patient between 2 and 10 years old who had a stem cell transplant for chronic granulomatous disease, so the T cells may come from the graft donor. Each CDR3 is given with its conserved first and last residue. D genes are given only for firm matches. Only some rows state a clone size, as once, few, many or a class for expanded clones.

D gene: .; clone size: many; J gene: TRBJ2-7; V gene: TRBV12-3/TRBV12-4; CDR3 DNA: TGTGCCAGCAGCCCCACGGGCCGTCGGGGCTACGAGCAGTACTTC; CDR3 protein: CASSPTGRRGYEQYF
D gene: .; clone size: many; J gene: TRBJ2-4; V gene: TRBV10-3; CDR3 DNA: TGTGCCATCAGTCGGACAGCCATGGGCATTCAGTACTTC; CDR3 protein: CAISRTAMGIQYF
D gene: .; clone size: .; J gene: TRBJ2-1; V gene: TRBV4-3; CDR3 DNA: TGCGCCAGCAGCTTCCGGGATAGGATGATCCATGAGCAGTTCTTC; CDR3 protein: CASSFRDRMIHEQFF
D gene: .; clone size: many; J gene: TRBJ1-1; V gene: TRBV6-6; CDR3 DNA: TGTGCCAGCAGTTACTCGACCACTGAAGCTTTCTTT; CDR3 protein: CASSYSTTEAFF
D gene: TRBD2; clone size: .; J gene: TRBJ2-3; V gene: TRBV19; CDR3 DNA: TGTGCCAGTAGTCTAGCGGGAGTTGGCACAGATACGCAGTATTTT; CDR3 protein: CASSLAGVGTDTQYF
D gene: .; clone size: many; J gene: TRBJ2-1; V gene: TRBV11-2; CDR3 DNA: TGTGCCAGCTCTAACTGGAGCTCCTACAATGAGCAGTTCTTC; CDR3 protein: CASSNWSSYNEQFF
D gene: TRBD2; clone size: many; J gene: TRBJ2-1; V gene: TRBV6-1; CDR3 DNA: TGTGCCAGCAGTAAAATAGCGGGGGGGCCGGGAAATGAGCAGTTCTTC; CDR3 protein: CASSKIAGGPGNEQFF
D gene: .; clone size: many; J gene: TRBJ2-3; V gene: TRBV6-2/TRBV6-3; CDR3 DNA: TGTGCCAGCAGGGGCTTCGGCACAGATACGCAGTATTTT; CDR3 protein: CASRGFGTDTQYF
D gene: .; clone size: many; J gene: TRBJ2-3; V gene: TRBV12-3/TRBV12-4; CDR3 DNA: TGTGCCAGCAGCAAACCTCCACCCTGGGGGCCGGGCACAGATACGCAGTATTTT; CDR3 protein: CASSKPPPWGPGTDTQYF
D gene: TRBD1; clone size: many; J gene: TRBJ2-7; V gene: TRBV20-1; CDR3 DNA: TGCAGTGCTAGCGCCGGGACAGGGTCCTCCGAGCAGTACTTC; CDR3 protein: CSASAGTGSSEQYF
D gene: .; clone size: many; J gene: TRBJ1-1; V gene: TRBV12-3/TRBV12-4; CDR3 DNA: TGTGCCAGCAAAACAGGACAGTCAACAAGCAGGGGCACTGAAGCTTTCTTT; CDR3 protein: CASKTGQSTSRGTEAFF
D gene: .; clone size: few; J gene: TRBJ2-7; V gene: TRBV18; CDR3 DNA: TGTGCCAGCTCCCAAGCAGGGGGGTCCTACGAGCAGTACTTC; CDR3 protein: CASSQAGGSYEQYF
D gene: .; clone size: many; J gene: TRBJ2-1; V gene: TRBV7-2; CDR3 DNA: TGTGCCAGCAGCTCGATACAGGGCCCTCAGTTCTTC; CDR3 protein: CASSSIQGPQFF
D gene: TRBD2; clone size: .; J gene: TRBJ2-2; V gene: TRBV5-1; CDR3 DNA: TGCGCCAGCAGCTTGTACCACCCTACTCGCGGGAGCCCCGGGGAGCTGTTTTTT; CDR3 protein: CASSLYHPTRGSPGELFF
D gene: .; clone size: many; J gene: TRBJ2-3; V gene: TRBV29-1; CDR3 DNA: TGCAGCGTTGTCCCTAGCGCATCAGATACGCAGTATTTT; CDR3 protein: CSVVPSASDTQYF
D gene: .; clone size: few; J gene: TRBJ2-7; V gene: TRBV7-9; CDR3 DNA: TGTGCCAGCAGCGGGGTCCGGGGAGAAGGGACCTACGAGCAGTACTTC; CDR3 protein: CASSGVRGEGTYEQYF
D gene: .; clone size: many; J gene: TRBJ1-2; V gene: TRBV28; CDR3 DNA: TGTGCCAGCAGGATACAGAGCAACTATGGCTACACCTTC; CDR3 protein: CASRIQSNYGYTF
D gene: TRBD2; clone size: many; J gene: TRBJ2-7; V gene: TRBV27; CDR3 DNA: TGTGCCAGCAGCCCCGGGACTACCGTTTTACCCTACGAGCAGTACTTC; CDR3 protein: CASSPGTTVLPYEQYF
D gene: .; clone size: few; J gene: TRBJ1-4; V gene: TRBV14; CDR3 DNA: TGTGCCAGCAGCCACTTTCGGGGGGCAGTTGAAAAACTGTTTTTT; CDR3 protein: CASSHFRGAVEKLFF
D gene: TRBD1; clone size: many; J gene: TRBJ2-1; V gene: TRBV10-3; CDR3 DNA: TGTGCCATCAGCGGACAGGGGAATGAGCAGTTCTTC; CDR3 protein: CAISGQGNEQFF
D gene: .; clone size: few; J gene: TRBJ2-7; V gene: TRBV20-1; CDR3 DNA: TGCAGTGCTAGAGAGACCTACGAGCAGTACTTC; CDR3 protein: CSARETYEQYF
D gene: TRBD1; clone size: .; J gene: TRBJ1-5; V gene: TRBV28; CDR3 DNA: TGTGCCAGCAGTTTATGGGACAGGGAAATCAATAGCAATCGGCCCCAGCATTTT; CDR3 protein: CASSLWDREINSNRPQHF
D gene: .; clone size: many; J gene: TRBJ2-5; V gene: TRBV15; CDR3 DNA: TGTGCCACCAGAGGGGACGACAACCAGGCGGAGACCCAGTACTTC; CDR3 protein: CATRGDDNQAETQYF
D gene: .; clone size: many; J gene: TRBJ2-7; V gene: TRBV7-6; CDR3 DNA: TGTGCCAGCAGCTCCTACTCGGGCGAGCAGTACTTC; CDR3 protein: CASSSYSGEQYF
D gene: .; clone size: many; J gene: TRBJ2-1; V gene: TRBV7-2; CDR3 DNA: TGTGCCAGCAGCTTCCCAATCCAGGGGAGCTCCTACAATGAGCAGTTCTTC; CDR3 protein: CASSFPIQGSSYNEQFF
D gene: .; clone size: .; J gene: TRBJ2-7; V gene: TRBV5-1; CDR3 DNA: TGCGCCAGCAGCTTGGTCGCCGGGAGCGACTTCTACGAGCAGTACTTC; CDR3 protein: CASSLVAGSDFYEQYF
D gene: TRBD1; clone size: few; J gene: TRBJ2-3; V gene: TRBV7-2; CDR3 DNA: TGTGCCAGCAGCACTTGGACAGGGGTGGCAGATACGCAGTATTTT; CDR3 protein: CASSTWTGVADTQYF
D gene: TRBD2; clone size: many; J gene: TRBJ2-1; V gene: TRBV2; CDR3 DNA: TGTGCCAGCAGCGCCGGGACTAGTACGGGGGAGCAGTTCTTC; CDR3 protein: CASSAGTSTGEQFF
D gene: TRBD2; clone size: many; J gene: TRBJ2-1; V gene: TRBV19; CDR3 DNA: TGTGCCAGCCGTAGGCGGGCGGCGGGAGGTTGCAATGAGCAGTTCTTC; CDR3 protein: CASRRRAAGGCNEQFF
D gene: TRBD2; clone size: many; J gene: TRBJ2-1; V gene: TRBV29-1; CDR3 DNA: TGCAGCGTTGGAGGGGGACTAGCGGGTACCAATGAGCAGTTCTTC; CDR3 protein: CSVGGGLAGTNEQFF
D gene: .; clone size: many; J gene: TRBJ2-7; V gene: TRBV28; CDR3 DNA: TGTGCCAGCAGTTCAGCAGGGGAGGGGGACTACGAGCAGTACTTC; CDR3 protein: CASSSAGEGDYEQYF
D gene: .; clone size: many; J gene: TRBJ1-6; V gene: TRBV12-3/TRBV12-4; CDR3 DNA: TGTGCCAGCAGCCTGGGGAGGGCCTATAATTCACCCCTCCACTTT; CDR3 protein: CASSLGRAYNSPLHF
D gene: .; clone size: many; J gene: TRBJ1-5; V gene: TRBV12-3/TRBV12-4; CDR3 DNA: TGTGCCAGCAGTTCAGATACCGGGACAACGGTGGCTCAGCCCCAGCATTTT; CDR3 protein: CASSSDTGTTVAQPQHF
D gene: .; clone size: many; J gene: TRBJ2-3; V gene: TRBV7-9; CDR3 DNA: TGTGCCAGCGTTAGACAAAACACAGATACGCAGTATTTT; CDR3 protein: CASVRQNTDTQYF
D gene: TRBD1; clone size: many; J gene: TRBJ1-2; V gene: TRBV5-5; CDR3 DNA: TGTGCCAGCAGCTTAGGACAGGGGGACTATGGCTACACCTTC; CDR3 protein: CASSLGQGDYGYTF
D gene: .; clone size: many; J gene: TRBJ2-7; V gene: TRBV7-8; CDR3 DNA: TGTGCCAGCAGCTCCTTCTGGGGGGGGGCCGTCTACGAGCAGTACTTC; CDR3 protein: CASSSFWGGAVYEQYF
D gene: TRBD2; clone size: many; J gene: TRBJ2-7; V gene: TRBV12-3/TRBV12-4; CDR3 DNA: TGTGCCAGCACGATAGCGGGAAGCTCCTACGAGCAGTACTTC; CDR3 protein: CASTIAGSSYEQYF
D gene: .; clone size: .; J gene: TRBJ1-3; V gene: TRBV19; CDR3 DNA: TGTGCCAGCCAAAAACAAAGGGACCGGGAACAGGGTACTGGAAACACCATATATTTT; CDR3 protein: CASQKQRDREQGTGNTIYF
D gene: .; clone size: many; J gene: TRBJ2-7; V gene: TRBV2; CDR3 DNA: TGTGCCAGCAGCCGAGTCACTGACTACGAGCAGTACTTC; CDR3 protein: CASSRVTDYEQYF
D gene: TRBD2; clone size: .; J gene: TRBJ2-2; V gene: TRBV2; CDR3 DNA: TGTGCCAGCAGTGAAGCGTGGGCGGGAGTGGTTTTTTCGAACACCGGGGAGCTGTTTTTT; CDR3 protein: CASSEAWAGVVFSNTGELFF
D gene: TRBD2; clone size: many; J gene: TRBJ2-5; V gene: TRBV20-1; CDR3 DNA: TGCAGTGCTAGAGATCCCTCCCGGACTAGCGGGGCAGAGACCCAGTACTTC; CDR3 protein: CSARDPSRTSGAETQYF